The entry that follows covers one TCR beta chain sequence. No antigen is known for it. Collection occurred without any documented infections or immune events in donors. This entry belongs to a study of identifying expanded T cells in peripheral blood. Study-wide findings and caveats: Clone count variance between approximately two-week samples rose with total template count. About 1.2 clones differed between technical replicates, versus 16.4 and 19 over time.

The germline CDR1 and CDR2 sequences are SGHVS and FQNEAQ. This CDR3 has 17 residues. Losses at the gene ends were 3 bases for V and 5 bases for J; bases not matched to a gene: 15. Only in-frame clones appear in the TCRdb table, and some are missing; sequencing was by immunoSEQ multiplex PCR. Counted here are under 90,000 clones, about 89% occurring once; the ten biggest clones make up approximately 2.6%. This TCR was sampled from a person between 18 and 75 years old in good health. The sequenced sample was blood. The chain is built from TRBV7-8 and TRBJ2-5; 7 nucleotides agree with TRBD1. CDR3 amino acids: CASSFPTGSRFAETQYF. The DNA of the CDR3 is TGTGCCAGCAGCTTTCCGACAGGGAGTAGATTTGCGGAGACCCAGTACTTC.